The rows below give T cell receptor beta chains drawn from one sample of a study of identifying expanded T cells in peripheral blood. Profiling relied on immunoSEQ multiplex PCR, and the TCRdb table lists in-frame clones only, not all of them. The table shows some 130,000 clones, with 75% to 90% occurring only once. Source material: blood. These receptor sequences come from a person aged 18 to 70 in good health. Each CDR3 is given with its conserved first and last residue. Each record gives: V gene, clone size, D gene, J gene, CDR3 protein, CDR3 DNA. D genes are given only for firm matches. Rows may omit the clone size; those that give it use once, few, many or a size class.

TRBV6-5,.,TRBD2,TRBJ2-3,CASTSGTGTDTQYF,TGTGCCAGCACTAGCGGGACCGGGACAGATACGCAGTATTTT
TRBV30,.,TRBD2,TRBJ2-7,CAWSGTSFDEQYF,TGTGCCTGGTCCGGGACTAGCTTCGACGAGCAGTACTTC
TRBV30,few,TRBD1,TRBJ1-2,CAWTGGSNGYTF,TGTGCCTGGACAGGGGGCAGTAATGGCTACACCTTC
TRBV2,.,.,TRBJ2-1,CASNLGGDEQFF,TGTGCCAGCAATTTAGGGGGGGATGAGCAGTTCTTC
TRBV6-1,few,TRBD1,TRBJ1-5,CASSEQGGLSQPQHF,TGTGCCAGCAGTGAACAGGGGGGCCTCAGTCAGCCCCAGCATTTT
TRBV9,.,.,TRBJ1-4,CASSVWDNQEKLFF,TGTGCCAGCAGCGTATGGGACAACCAGGAAAAACTGTTTTTT
TRBV11-3,.,TRBD1,TRBJ2-2,CASSSWTGKRAGELFF,TGTGCCAGCAGCTCCTGGACAGGGAAACGGGCCGGGGAGCTGTTTTTT
TRBV7-2,.,.,TRBJ1-1,CASSLVLATTEAFF,TGTGCCAGCAGCTTAGTATTGGCCACTACTGAAGCTTTCTTT
TRBV19,.,.,TRBJ1-2,CASSIVTETNYGYTF,TGTGCCAGTAGTATAGTCACAGAAACTAACTATGGCTACACCTTC
TRBV7-6,.,TRBD2,TRBJ2-1,CASSLAPAGVSGEQFF,TGTGCCAGCAGCTTAGCTCCAGCGGGAGTGTCTGGGGAGCAGTTCTTC
TRBV5-1,.,TRBD2,TRBJ2-1,CASSKNGGTYNEQFF,TGCGCCAGCAGCAAGAACGGGGGGACCTACAATGAGCAGTTCTTC
TRBV11-2,.,.,TRBJ2-5,CASSSTRGKWETQYF,TGTGCCAGCAGCTCCACCCGGGGAAAGTGGGAGACCCAGTACTTC
TRBV18,.,.,TRBJ1-1,CASSPQPVRSGNTEAFF,TGTGCCAGCTCACCCCAACCTGTCCGGAGTGGGAACACTGAAGCTTTCTTT
TRBV27,.,.,TRBJ2-2,CASSFSGGYTGELFF,TGTGCCAGCAGTTTTTCAGGAGGGTACACCGGGGAGCTGTTTTTT
TRBV6-5,.,TRBD1,TRBJ2-3,CASSYAGGGNADTQYF,TGTGCCAGCAGTTACGCAGGGGGTGGGAACGCAGATACGCAGTATTTT
TRBV19,.,.,TRBJ2-4,CASIATGTVTKNIQYF,TGTGCCAGTATCGCTACCGGGACGGTGACCAAAAACATTCAGTACTTC
TRBV18,.,.,TRBJ1-5,CASSPEVTVDPSGQPQHF,TGTGCCAGCTCACCTGAGGTGACAGTCGACCCTAGCGGTCAGCCCCAGCATTTT
TRBV29-1,.,TRBD1,TRBJ2-7,CSVEVGRGSRGEQYF,TGCAGCGTTGAAGTGGGCAGGGGGTCGAGGGGCGAGCAGTACTTC
TRBV27,.,TRBD1,TRBJ1-5,CASSPRPGTGGGGNQPQHF,TGTGCCAGCAGTCCGCGTCCCGGGACAGGGGGAGGGGGCAATCAGCCCCAGCATTTT
TRBV28,.,.,TRBJ2-5,CASSSGWRQETQYF,TGTGCCAGCAGTTCCGGCTGGAGACAAGAGACCCAGTACTTC
TRBV2,.,.,TRBJ2-1,CASSEVGGLGYEQFF,TGTGCCAGCAGTGAAGTAGGGGGGCTAGGCTATGAGCAGTTCTTC
TRBV13,.,.,TRBJ2-7,CASSPRQDSYEQYF,TGTGCCAGCAGCCCTCGACAGGACTCCTACGAGCAGTACTTC
TRBV12-5,.,TRBD2,TRBJ2-1,CASGLLGLMDEQFF,TGTGCTAGTGGTTTGCTGGGACTAATGGATGAGCAGTTCTTC
TRBV10-3,few,.,TRBJ2-3,CAIGTRSDTQYF,TGTGCCATCGGGACGAGGTCAGATACGCAGTATTTT
TRBV2,.,.,TRBJ1-1,CASSRDGNTEAFF,TGTGCCAGCAGTAGGGACGGGAACACTGAAGCTTTCTTT
TRBV5-1,.,.,TRBJ1-1,CASSFTGISEAFF,TGCGCCAGCAGCTTTACAGGGATCTCTGAAGCTTTCTTT
TRBV29-1,.,TRBD1,TRBJ2-7,CSVSGTASLAPYEQYF,TGCAGCGTGTCCGGGACAGCGTCATTAGCGCCCTACGAGCAGTACTTC
TRBV5-4,once,TRBD2,TRBJ2-5,CASSLKLAGGETQYF,TGTGCCAGCAGCTTGAAGCTAGCGGGAGGGGAGACCCAGTACTTC
TRBV5-4,.,.,TRBJ2-1,CASSFPATRYNEQFF,TGTGCCAGCAGCTTCCCCGCGACACGATACAATGAGCAGTTCTTC
TRBV6-1,.,.,TRBJ1-2,CASSADRTSNHYTF,TGTGCCAGCAGCGCCGACAGGACTAGCAACCACTACACCTTC
TRBV28,.,TRBD1,TRBJ1-1,CASSLDRAREAFF,TGTGCCAGCAGTTTAGACAGGGCTAGAGAAGCTTTCTTT
TRBV5-4,.,TRBD2,TRBJ2-2,CASSIGRAGELFF,TGTGCCAGCAGCATAGGGAGGGCCGGGGAGCTGTTTTTT
TRBV4-1,once,.,TRBJ2-7,CASSQDRRGNTYEQYF,TGCGCCAGCAGCCAAGATCGCAGGGGAAACACCTACGAGCAGTACTTC
TRBV21-1,many,.,TRBJ2-1,CASSLHYTKPNYNEQFF,TGTGCCAGCAGCCTTCATTACACGAAGCCTAACTACAATGAGCAGTTCTTC
TRBV6-6,.,.,TRBJ1-1,CASSRVLNTEAFF,TGTGCCAGCAGCCGGGTCTTAAACACTGAAGCTTTCTTT
TRBV19,.,.,TRBJ2-7,CASSDTDGHEQYF,TGTGCCAGTAGTGATACGGACGGCCACGAGCAGTACTTC
TRBV2,.,.,TRBJ2-1,CASSEILPNEQFF,TGTGCCAGCAGTGAAATACTCCCCAATGAGCAGTTCTTC
TRBV7-6,.,.,TRBJ2-7,CASSFAPGSPYEQYF,TGTGCCAGCAGCTTTGCCCCTGGATCACCCTACGAGCAGTACTTC
TRBV2,few,TRBD1,TRBJ1-5,CASSDQGAGQPQHF,TGTGCCAGCAGCGACCAGGGGGCAGGTCAGCCCCAGCATTTT